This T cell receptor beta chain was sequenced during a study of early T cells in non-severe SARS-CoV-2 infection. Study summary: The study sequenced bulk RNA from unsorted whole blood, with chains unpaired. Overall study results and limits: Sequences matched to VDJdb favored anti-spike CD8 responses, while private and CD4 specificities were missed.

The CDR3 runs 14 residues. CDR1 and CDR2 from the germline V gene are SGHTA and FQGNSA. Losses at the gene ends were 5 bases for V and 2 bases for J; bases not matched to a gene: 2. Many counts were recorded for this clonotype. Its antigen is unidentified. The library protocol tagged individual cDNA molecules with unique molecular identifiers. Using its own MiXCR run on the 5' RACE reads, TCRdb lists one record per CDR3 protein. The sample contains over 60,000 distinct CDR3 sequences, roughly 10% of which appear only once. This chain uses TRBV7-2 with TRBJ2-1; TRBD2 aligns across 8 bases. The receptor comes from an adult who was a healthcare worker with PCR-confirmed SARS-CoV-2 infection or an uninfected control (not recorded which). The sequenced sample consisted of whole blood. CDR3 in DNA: TGTGCCAGCAGCCCACTAGCGGCCTACAATGAGCAGTTCTTC. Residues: CASSPLAAYNEQFF.